This TCR beta chain comes out of a study of cytomegalovirus exposure and HLA in healthy donors. For the study at large: Around 190 million T cells yielded 120 million or so unique TCR beta sequences, as an earlier analysis found.

Study results and limitations: The study labeled 180 or so TCR beta chains cytomegalovirus-associated. V- and J-gene trimming of TCR beta was linked (in a later analysis) to a missense DCLRE1C variant. In a later analysis, CMV-associated beta chains were mostly HLA-associated, it appeared.

Amplification used 60 Vbeta primers and 13 Jbeta primers. Profiled with immunoSEQ multiplex PCR; TCRdb holds only in-frame clones, not every one. The repertoire holds 150,000 to 200,000 clones, roughly 72% seen once, with 2% to 2.5% in the top ten. Germline V gives CDR1 MGHDK, CDR2 SYGVNS. The V and J ends lost 2 bases and 8 bases respectively, with 10 bases between them. The CDR3 contains 13 residues. In regard to this clone: The antigen is unknown.

The sequence was collected from a woman aged 30 to 39 in good health and CMV-seropositive. Sequencing input: PBMCs. The chain joins TRBV25-1 to TRBJ2-1; D is uncertain. The CDR3 is CASSEMVADEQFF. The DNA of the CDR3 is TGTGCCAGCAGTGAAATGGTAGCTGATGAGCAGTTCTTC.